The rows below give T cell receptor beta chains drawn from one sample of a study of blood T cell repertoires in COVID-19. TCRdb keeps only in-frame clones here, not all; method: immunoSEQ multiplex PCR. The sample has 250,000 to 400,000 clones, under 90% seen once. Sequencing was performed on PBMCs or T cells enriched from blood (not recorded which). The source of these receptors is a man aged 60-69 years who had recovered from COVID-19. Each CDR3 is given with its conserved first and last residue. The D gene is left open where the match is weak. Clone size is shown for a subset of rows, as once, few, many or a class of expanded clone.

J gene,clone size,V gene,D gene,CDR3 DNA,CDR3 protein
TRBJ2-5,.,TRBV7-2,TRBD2,TGTGCCAGCAGCTTAGGGGGACTAGTCAAAGAGACCCAGTACTTC,CASSLGGLVKETQYF
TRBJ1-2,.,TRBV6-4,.,TGTGCCAGCAGACCCTCTGGACAGACAGACGCCTATGGCTACACCTTC,CASRPSGQTDAYGYTF
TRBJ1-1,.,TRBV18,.,TGTGCCAGCTCACCACAAAACCAGGGAAACACTGAAGCTTTCTTT,CASSPQNQGNTEAFF
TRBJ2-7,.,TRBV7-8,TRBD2,TGTGCCAGCAGCTTAGCCCCGGGGGGGACCTACGAGCAGTACTTC,CASSLAPGGTYEQYF
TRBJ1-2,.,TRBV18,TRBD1,TGTGCCAGCTCTTATGACAGGGGCGGCGGCTACACCTTC,CASSYDRGGGYTF
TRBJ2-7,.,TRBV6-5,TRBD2,TGTGCCAGTAGGACTAGCGGGAGGTCCAGGGAGCAGTACTTC,CASRTSGRSREQYF
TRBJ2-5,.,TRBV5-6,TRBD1,TGTGCCAGCAGCTTGGGGGGGACAGGGACGCAAGAGACCCAGTACTTC,CASSLGGTGTQETQYF
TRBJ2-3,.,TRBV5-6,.,TGTGCCAGCAGCTTGTTGAACAGCCGCAGGACGCAGTATTTT,CASSLLNSRRTQYF
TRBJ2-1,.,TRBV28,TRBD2,TGTGCCAGCAAAACCGGGACTAGCGGGGGAGGGAGGCGCAATGAGCAGTTCTTC,CASKTGTSGGGRRNEQFF
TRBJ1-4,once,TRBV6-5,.,TGTGCCAGCAGGGGGACTGCAACTAATGAAAAACTGTTTTTT,CASRGTATNEKLFF
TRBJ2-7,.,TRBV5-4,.,TGTGCCAGCAGCTCTGACAGGTACGAGCAGTACTTC,CASSSDRYEQYF
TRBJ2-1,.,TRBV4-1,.,TGCGCCAGCAGCCCCCTGGGGGGAACCTACAATGAGCAGTTCTTC,CASSPLGGTYNEQFF
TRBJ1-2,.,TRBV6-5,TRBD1,TGTGCCAGCACCAAGGACAGGGTTAGGTATGGCTACACCTTC,CASTKDRVRYGYTF
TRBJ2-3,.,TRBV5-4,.,TGTGCCAGCAGCTTCCGAGGGTCTAGCACAGATACGCAGTATTTT,CASSFRGSSTDTQYF
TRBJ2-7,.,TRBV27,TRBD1,TGTGCCAGCAGTTGGACTGAGAGGGGGCTCTACGAGCAGTACTTC,CASSWTERGLYEQYF
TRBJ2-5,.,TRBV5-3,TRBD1,TGTGCCAGAAGCTTAAGGGACAGTTCGCTTCAAGAGACCCAGTACTTC,CARSLRDSSLQETQYF
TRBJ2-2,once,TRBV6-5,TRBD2,TGTGCCAGCAGGCAGGCGGGAGTCGGAACCGGGGAGCTGTTTTTT,CASRQAGVGTGELFF
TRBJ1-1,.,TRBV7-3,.,TGTGCCAGCAGCTCGGGACAGAACACTGAAGCTTTCTTT,CASSSGQNTEAFF
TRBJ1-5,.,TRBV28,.,TGTGCCAGCAGTTTTTTTTATAGCAATCAGCCCCAGCATTTT,CASSFFYSNQPQHF
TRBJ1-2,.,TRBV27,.,TGTGCCAGCAGACAAAACTATGGCTACACCTTC,CASRQNYGYTF
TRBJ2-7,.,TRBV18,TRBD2,TGTGCCAGCTCACCACAGGATTGGATAGGGAGGGATTCAAGGTACGAGCAGTACTTC,CASSPQDWIGRDSRYEQYF
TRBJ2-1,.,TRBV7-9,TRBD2,TGTGCCAGCAGCTTCGGGACTAGCGGGATAGATGAGCAGTTCTTC,CASSFGTSGIDEQFF
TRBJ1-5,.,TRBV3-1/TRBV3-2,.,TGTGCCAGCAGCCACTTACAGAGCAATCAGCCCCAGCATTTT,CASSHLQSNQPQHF
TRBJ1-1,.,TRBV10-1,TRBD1,TGCGCCAGCAACTCGGGGAGACAGGGGGACACTGAAGCTTTCTTT,CASNSGRQGDTEAFF
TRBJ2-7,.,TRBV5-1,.,TGCGCCAGCAGCTTGGGCCAGGATCACTACGAGCAGTACTTC,CASSLGQDHYEQYF
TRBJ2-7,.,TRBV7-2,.,TGTGCCAGCAGCTTAGTGGTGGACTACTATTCTAACGAGCAGTACTTC,CASSLVVDYYSNEQYF
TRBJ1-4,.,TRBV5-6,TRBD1,TGTGCCAGCAGCTCCTGGACAGGATCTAATGAAAAACTGTTTTTT,CASSSWTGSNEKLFF
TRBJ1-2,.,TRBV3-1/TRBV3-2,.,TGTGCCAGCAGCCAAGGAACAGCTAACTATGGCTACACCTTC,CASSQGTANYGYTF
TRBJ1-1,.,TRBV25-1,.,TGTGCCAGCAGTGAATCGGGTAAGGCCAACACTGAAGCTTTCTTT,CASSESGKANTEAFF
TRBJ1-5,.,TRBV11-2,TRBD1,TGTGCCAGCAGCGTACAGGGGGGTCAGCCCCAGCATTTT,CASSVQGGQPQHF
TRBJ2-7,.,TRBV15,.,TGTGCCACCAGCAGAGATTTGCGGGTAGGGTCCTACGAGCAGTACTTC,CATSRDLRVGSYEQYF
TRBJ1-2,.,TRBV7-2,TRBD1,TGTGCCAGCAGTTGGGACAGGGACTATGGCTACACCTTC,CASSWDRDYGYTF
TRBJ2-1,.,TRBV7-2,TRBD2,TGTGCCAGCAGCGGTAGCGGGAGCTGGGGCCATGAGCAGTTCTTC,CASSGSGSWGHEQFF
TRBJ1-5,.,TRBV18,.,TGTGCCAGCTCACCAGTATTGAACAGGGCCAATCAGCCCCAGCATTTT,CASSPVLNRANQPQHF
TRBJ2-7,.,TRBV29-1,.,TGCAGCGTCGGAAGGGGCCGGGACTTCCAGCAGTACTTC,CSVGRGRDFQQYF
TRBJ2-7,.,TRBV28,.,TGTGCCACCCAATGGGGCTCCTCAGGCCGGGCCACCTACGAGCAGTACTTC,CATQWGSSGRATYEQYF
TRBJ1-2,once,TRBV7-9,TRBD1,TGTGCCAGCAGCTTATTAGGTGGACAGGGGGCTAACTATGGCTACACCTTC,CASSLLGGQGANYGYTF
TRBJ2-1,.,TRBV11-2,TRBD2,TGTGCCAGCAGCTTTCCAGCGGGAGGGTACAATGAGCAGTTCTTC,CASSFPAGGYNEQFF
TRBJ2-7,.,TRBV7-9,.,TGTGCCAGCAGCTTAGGAGGAGGGGGCATTAGCTCCTACGAGCAGTACTTC,CASSLGGGGISSYEQYF
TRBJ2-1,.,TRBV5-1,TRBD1,TGCGCCAGCAGCTCAAACAGGGGGTTCAATGAGCAGTTCTTC,CASSSNRGFNEQFF
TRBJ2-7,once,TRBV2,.,TGTGCCAGCAGTGAAGAACAGGATACTGAGCAGTACTTC,CASSEEQDTEQYF
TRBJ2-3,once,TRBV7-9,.,TGTGCCAGCAGCCTCGTCAGCACAGATACGCAGTATTTT,CASSLVSTDTQYF
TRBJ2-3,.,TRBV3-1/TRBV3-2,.,TGTGCCAGCAGCCAAGATCGGGATACGCAGTATTTT,CASSQDRDTQYF
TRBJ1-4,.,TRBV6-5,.,TGTGCCACGATGGGCAGCCAACATGAAAAACTGTTTTTT,CATMGSQHEKLFF
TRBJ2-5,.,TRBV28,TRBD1,TGTGCCAGCAGCGAAGGACAGGGACCAGAGACCCAGTACTTC,CASSEGQGPETQYF
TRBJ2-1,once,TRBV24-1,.,TGTGCCACCAGTGATCCGGGAGTAGTCAATGAGCAGTTCTTC,CATSDPGVVNEQFF
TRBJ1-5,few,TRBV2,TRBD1,TGTGCCAGCACTGGACAGGGGGCCGGACAGCCCCAGCATTTT,CASTGQGAGQPQHF
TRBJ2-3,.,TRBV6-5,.,TGTGCCAGCAGCTCCCGGGAAAGCACAGATACGCAGTATTTT,CASSSRESTDTQYF
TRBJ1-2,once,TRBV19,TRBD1,TGTGCCAGTAGTACGGACAGGGCGGGCTATGGCTACACCTTC,CASSTDRAGYGYTF
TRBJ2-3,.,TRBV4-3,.,TGCGCCAGCAGCCAATTGCCTGCCGACTCTGGCACAGATACGCAGTATTTT,CASSQLPADSGTDTQYF
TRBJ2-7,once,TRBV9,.,TGTGCCAGCAGTGCCGGGACTCGAAAGGAGCAGTACTTC,CASSAGTRKEQYF
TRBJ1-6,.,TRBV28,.,TGTGCCAGCAGTTTATGGGCCACCCTCCACTTT,CASSLWATLHF
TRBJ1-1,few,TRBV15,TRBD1,TGTGCCACCAGCAGACCGCCGGGACAGGGCATGAACACTGAAGCTTTCTTT,CATSRPPGQGMNTEAFF
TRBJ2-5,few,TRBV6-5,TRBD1,TGTGCCAGCAGTATGGACAGGGAAGAGACCCAGTACTTC,CASSMDREETQYF